The clone carrying this T cell receptor (beta chain) was recorded only once. Its specificity is not known. This entry is derived from a study of shared clonotypes between healthy human individuals. Findings of the study overall: Clonotype sharing among donors was thought likely to change with sequencing depth.

CDR1 is KGHSH, CDR2 LQKENI, per germline. Trimming removed 0 bases from V and 4 bases from J; junction bases left unmatched: 4. The CDR3 contains 15 residues. Generated by immunoSEQ multiplex PCR, the TCRdb table keeps only in-frame clones and is missing some. The profile shows 180,000 or so clones, approximately 92% of them singletons. This chain links TRBV18 with TRBJ2-5; 8 bases map to TRBD2. This clonotype was sampled from a woman aged 25 to 39 in good health. Sequenced: naive CD4+ T cells sorted from blood. Stated subset: CD45RA+ positively selected. In DNA form, the CDR3 reads TGTGCCAGCTCACCACCTAGCGGGAAGGTAGAGACCCAGTACTTC. Translation: CASSPPSGKVETQYF. Combining the CDR3 with reference TRBV18 and TRBJ2-5 gives the whole variable domain NAGVMQNPRHLVRRRGQEARLRCSPMKGHSHVYWYRQLPEEGLKFMVYLQKENIIDESGMPKERFSAEFPKEGPSILRIQQVVRGDSAAYFCASSPPSGKVETQYFGPGTRLLVL.